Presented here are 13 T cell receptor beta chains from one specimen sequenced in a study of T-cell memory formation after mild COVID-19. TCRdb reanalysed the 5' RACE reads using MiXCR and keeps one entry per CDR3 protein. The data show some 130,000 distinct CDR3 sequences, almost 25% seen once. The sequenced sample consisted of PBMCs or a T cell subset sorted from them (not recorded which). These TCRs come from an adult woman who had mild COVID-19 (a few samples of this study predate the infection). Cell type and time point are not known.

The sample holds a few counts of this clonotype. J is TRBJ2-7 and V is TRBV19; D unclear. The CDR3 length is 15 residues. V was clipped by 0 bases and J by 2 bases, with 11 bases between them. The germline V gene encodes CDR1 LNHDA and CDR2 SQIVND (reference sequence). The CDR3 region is CASSIEGAVPYEQYF. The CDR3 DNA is TGTGCCAGTAGTATAGAAGGTGCGGTCCCCTACGAGCAGTACTTC.

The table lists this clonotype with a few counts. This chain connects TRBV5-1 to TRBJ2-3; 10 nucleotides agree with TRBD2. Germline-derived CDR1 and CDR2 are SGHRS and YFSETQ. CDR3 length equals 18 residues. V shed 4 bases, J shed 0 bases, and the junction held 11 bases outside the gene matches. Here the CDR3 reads CASSPGLAVNPSTDTQYF. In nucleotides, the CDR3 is TGCGCCAGCAGCCCAGGACTAGCGGTGAACCCTAGCACAGATACGCAGTATTTT. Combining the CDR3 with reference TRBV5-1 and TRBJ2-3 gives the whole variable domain KAGVTQTPRYLIKTRGQQVTLSCSPISGHRSVSWYQQTPGQGLQFLFEYFSETQRNKGNFPGRFSGRQFSNSRSEMNVSTLELGDSALYLCASSPGLAVNPSTDTQYFGPGTRLTVL.

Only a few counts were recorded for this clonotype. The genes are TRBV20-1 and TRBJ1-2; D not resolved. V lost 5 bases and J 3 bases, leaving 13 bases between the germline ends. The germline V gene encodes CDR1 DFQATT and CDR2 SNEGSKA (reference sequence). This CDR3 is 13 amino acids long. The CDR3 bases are TGCAGTGCTCCGCACGTACGAGACTATGGCTACACCTTC. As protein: CSAPHVRDYGYTF.

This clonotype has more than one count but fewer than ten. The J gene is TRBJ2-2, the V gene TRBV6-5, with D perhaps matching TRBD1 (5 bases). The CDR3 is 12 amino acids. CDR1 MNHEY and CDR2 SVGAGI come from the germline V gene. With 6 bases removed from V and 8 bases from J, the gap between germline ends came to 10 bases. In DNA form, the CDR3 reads TGTGCCAGCAGGTCCTCAGGGGGGGAGCTGTTTTTT. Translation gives CASRSSGGELFF.

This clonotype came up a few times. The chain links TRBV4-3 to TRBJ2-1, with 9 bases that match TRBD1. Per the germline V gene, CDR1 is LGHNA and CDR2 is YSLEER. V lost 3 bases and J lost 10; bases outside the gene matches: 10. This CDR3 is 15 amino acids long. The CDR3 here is CASSHDRDREYEQFF. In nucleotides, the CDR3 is TGCGCCAGCAGCCATGACCGGGACAGGGAATACGAGCAGTTCTTC.

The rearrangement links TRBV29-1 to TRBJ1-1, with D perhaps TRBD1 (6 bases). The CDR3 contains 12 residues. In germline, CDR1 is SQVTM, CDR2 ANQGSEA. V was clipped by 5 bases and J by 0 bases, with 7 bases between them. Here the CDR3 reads CSVQGMNTEAFF. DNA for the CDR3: TGCAGCGTTCAGGGGATGAACACTGAAGCTTTCTTT.

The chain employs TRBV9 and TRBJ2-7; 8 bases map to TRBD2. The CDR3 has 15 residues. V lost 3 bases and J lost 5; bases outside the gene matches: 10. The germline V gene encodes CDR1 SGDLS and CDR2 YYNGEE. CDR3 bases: TGTGCCAGCAGCGGACGGGAGGGGGGGACCCACGAGCAGTACTTC. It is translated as CASSGREGGTHEQYF.

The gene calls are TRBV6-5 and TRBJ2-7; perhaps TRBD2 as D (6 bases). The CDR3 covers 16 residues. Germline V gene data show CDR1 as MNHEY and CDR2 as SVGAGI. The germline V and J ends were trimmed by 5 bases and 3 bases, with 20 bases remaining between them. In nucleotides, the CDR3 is TGTGCCAGCAGTCCCCGGGACTCCCGGTCCGACTACGAGCAGTACTTC. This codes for CASSPRDSRSDYEQYF.

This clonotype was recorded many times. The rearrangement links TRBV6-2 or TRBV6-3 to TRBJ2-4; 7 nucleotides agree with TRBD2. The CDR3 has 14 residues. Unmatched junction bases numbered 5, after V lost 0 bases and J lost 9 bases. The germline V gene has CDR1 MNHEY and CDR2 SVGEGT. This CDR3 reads CASSYSKTGGIQYF. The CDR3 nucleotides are TGTGCCAGCAGTTACTCGAAGACGGGAGGCATTCAGTACTTC.

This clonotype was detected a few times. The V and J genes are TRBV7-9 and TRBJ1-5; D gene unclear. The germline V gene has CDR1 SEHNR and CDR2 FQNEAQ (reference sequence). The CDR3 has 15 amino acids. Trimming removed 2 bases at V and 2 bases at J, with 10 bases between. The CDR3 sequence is CASSLTGSGNQPQHF. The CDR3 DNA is TGTGCCAGCAGCTTAACGGGTTCGGGCAATCAGCCCCAGCATTTT.

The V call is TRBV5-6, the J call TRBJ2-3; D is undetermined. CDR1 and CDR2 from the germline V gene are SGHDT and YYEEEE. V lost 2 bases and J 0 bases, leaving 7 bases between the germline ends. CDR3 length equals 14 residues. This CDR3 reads CASSFFDSTDTQYF. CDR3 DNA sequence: TGTGCCAGCAGCTTCTTCGACAGCACAGATACGCAGTATTTT.

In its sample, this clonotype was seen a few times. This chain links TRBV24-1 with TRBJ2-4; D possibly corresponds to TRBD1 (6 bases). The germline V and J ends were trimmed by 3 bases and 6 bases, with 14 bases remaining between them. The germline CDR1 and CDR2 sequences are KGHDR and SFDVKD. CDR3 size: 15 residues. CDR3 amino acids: CATSDRQGPGNIQYF. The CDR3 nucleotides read TGTGCCACCAGTGATCGTCAGGGGCCTGGAAACATTCAGTACTTC.

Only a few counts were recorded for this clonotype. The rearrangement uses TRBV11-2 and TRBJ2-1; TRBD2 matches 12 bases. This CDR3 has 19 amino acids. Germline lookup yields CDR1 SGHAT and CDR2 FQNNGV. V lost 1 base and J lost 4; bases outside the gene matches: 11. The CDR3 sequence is CASSLVPTSGGRVYNEQFF. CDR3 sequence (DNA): TGTGCCAGCAGCTTAGTCCCGACTAGCGGGGGCCGGGTATACAATGAGCAGTTCTTC.